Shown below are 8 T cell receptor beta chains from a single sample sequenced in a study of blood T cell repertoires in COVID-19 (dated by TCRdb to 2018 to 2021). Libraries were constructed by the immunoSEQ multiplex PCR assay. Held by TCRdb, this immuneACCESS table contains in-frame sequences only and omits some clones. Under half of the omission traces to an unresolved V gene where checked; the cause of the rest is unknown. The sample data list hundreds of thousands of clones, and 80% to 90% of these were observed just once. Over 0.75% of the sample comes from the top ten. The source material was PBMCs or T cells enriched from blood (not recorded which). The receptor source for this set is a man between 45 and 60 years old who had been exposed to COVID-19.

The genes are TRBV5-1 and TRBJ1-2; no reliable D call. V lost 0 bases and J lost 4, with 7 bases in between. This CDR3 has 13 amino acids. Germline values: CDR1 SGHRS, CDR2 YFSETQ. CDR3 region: CASSLVVSYGYTF. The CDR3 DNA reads TGCGCCAGCAGCTTGGTTGTCAGCTATGGCTACACCTTC.

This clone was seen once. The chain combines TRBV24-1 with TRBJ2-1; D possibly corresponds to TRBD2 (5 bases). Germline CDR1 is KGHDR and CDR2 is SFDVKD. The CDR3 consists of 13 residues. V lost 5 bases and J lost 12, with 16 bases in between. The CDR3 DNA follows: TGTGCCACCAGTGGATCGGACTCAGCCTGGCAGTTCTTC. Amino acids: CATSGSDSAWQFF.

As DNA, the CDR3 is TGTGCCAGCAGCCAAGTAAAAGGAGGAGCGAGGGGGCTCTACAATGAGCAGTTCTTC. The encoded protein is CASSQVKGGARGLYNEQFF. The chain links TRBV4-2 to TRBJ2-1; 7 positions agree with TRBD1. CDR1 is LGHNA and CDR2 is YNFKEQ in the germline V gene. The V and J ends lost 1 base and 3 bases, in that order; junction bases with no gene match: 15. The CDR3 contains 19 residues.

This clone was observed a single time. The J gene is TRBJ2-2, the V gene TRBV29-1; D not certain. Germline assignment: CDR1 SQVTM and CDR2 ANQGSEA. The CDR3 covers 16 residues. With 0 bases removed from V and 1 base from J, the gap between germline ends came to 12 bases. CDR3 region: CSVEDRRQENTGELFF. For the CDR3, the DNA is TGCAGCGTTGAAGATCGTCGGCAGGAGAACACCGGGGAGCTGTTTTTT.

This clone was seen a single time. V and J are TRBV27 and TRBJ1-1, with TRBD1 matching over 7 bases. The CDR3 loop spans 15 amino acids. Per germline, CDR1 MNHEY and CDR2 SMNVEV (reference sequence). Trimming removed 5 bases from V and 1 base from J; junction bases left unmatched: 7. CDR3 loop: CASSPHRGGNTEAFF. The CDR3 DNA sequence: TGTGCCAGCAGTCCCCACAGGGGCGGGAACACTGAAGCTTTCTTT.

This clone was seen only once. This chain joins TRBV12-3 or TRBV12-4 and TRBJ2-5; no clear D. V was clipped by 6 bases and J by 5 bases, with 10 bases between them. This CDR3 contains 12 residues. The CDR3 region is CASRDARETQYF. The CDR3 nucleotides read TGTGCCAGCAGGGATGCGAGGGAGACCCAGTACTTC.

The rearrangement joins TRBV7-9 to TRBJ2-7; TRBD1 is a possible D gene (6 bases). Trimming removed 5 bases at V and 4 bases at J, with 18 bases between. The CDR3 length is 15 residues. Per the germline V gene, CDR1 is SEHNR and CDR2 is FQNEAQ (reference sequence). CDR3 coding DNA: TGTGCCAGCAGCCTCAAACAGGGAGTGAGTTACGAGCAGTACTTC. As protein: CASSLKQGVSYEQYF.

CDR3 sequence: CASSRQSSGNTIYF. The CDR3 DNA reads TGTGCCAGCAGCCGACAGTCCTCTGGAAACACCATATATTTT. The chain combines TRBV9 with TRBJ1-3; D is possibly TRBD1 (5 bases). Germline V gene lookup returns CDR1 SGDLS and CDR2 YYNGEE. The CDR3 length is 14 residues. Between the trimmed V and J ends, which lost 4 bases and 0 bases, there was a span of 8 bases.